Included here is one TCR beta chain sequence, with context. This record comes from a study of early T cells in non-severe SARS-CoV-2 infection. The V end was cut by 3 bases, the J end by 0 bases, with 15 bases between. The CDR3 sequence is 16 residues long. Germline CDR1 and CDR2: KGHSH and LQKENI. TCRdb ran MiXCR on the 5' RACE reads and lists one entry per CDR3 protein. This sample carries 45,000 to 70,000 distinct CDR3 sequences, about 7.7% of them seen once, and the ten largest clones take roughly a tenth. This clonotype was obtained from an adult who was a healthcare worker with PCR-confirmed SARS-CoV-2 infection or an uninfected control (not recorded which). The specimen comprised whole blood, sampled at baseline. The genes are TRBV18 and TRBJ2-7, with D tentatively TRBD1 (7 bases). CDR3 DNA: TGTGCCAGCTCACCTACTCGGCAGGGGGGCTCCTACGAGCAGTACTTC. It encodes CASSPTRQGGSYEQYF.